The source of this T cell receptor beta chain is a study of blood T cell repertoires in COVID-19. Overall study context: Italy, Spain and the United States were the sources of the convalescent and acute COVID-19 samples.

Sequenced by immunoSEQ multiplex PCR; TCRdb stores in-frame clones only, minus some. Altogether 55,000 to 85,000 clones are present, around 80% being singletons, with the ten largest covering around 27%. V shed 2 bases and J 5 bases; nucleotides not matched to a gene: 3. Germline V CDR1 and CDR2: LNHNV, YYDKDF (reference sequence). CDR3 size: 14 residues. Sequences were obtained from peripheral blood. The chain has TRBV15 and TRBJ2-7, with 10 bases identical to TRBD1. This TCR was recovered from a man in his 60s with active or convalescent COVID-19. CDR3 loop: CATSRPGTGDEQYF. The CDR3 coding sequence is TGTGCCACCAGCAGACCCGGGACAGGGGACGAGCAGTACTTC.